Listed below are T cell receptor beta chains from one sample, sequenced in a study of Graves' ophthalmopathy and Graves' hyperthyroidism. TCRdb used MiXCR to reprocess the multiplex PCR reads, holding one entry per CDR3 protein. The sample has 600,000 to 700,000 distinct CDR3 sequences; roughly 41% are singletons. What was sequenced was peripheral blood. Receptor source: an adult man with Graves' ophthalmopathy. Both conserved end residues are part of each CDR3. Fields, in order: D gene, V gene, J gene, clone size, CDR3 DNA, CDR3 protein. A D gene is named only where the DNA matches it firmly. For some rows the clone size is stated as once, few or many, or as a class when expanded; others skip it.

NA	TRBV20-1	TRBJ1-2	NA	TGCAGTGCTAGACCCTCAGGGTATGGCTACACCTTC	CSARPSGYGYTF
NA	TRBV12-3/TRBV12-4	TRBJ1-1	few	TGTGCCAGCAGTTTAGCGTCGGAGGGGGACACTGAAGCTTTCTTT	CASSLASEGDTEAFF
NA	TRBV11-2	TRBJ2-5	many	TGTGCCAGCAGCTTGGGCACGCCCGAGACCCAGTACTTC	CASSLGTPETQYF
NA	TRBV5-1	TRBJ1-1	many	TGCGCCAGCAGCTCATACAGGAGGACCTTGAACACTGAAGCTTTCTTT	CASSSYRRTLNTEAFF
NA	TRBV9	TRBJ2-6	many	TGTGCCAGCAGCTCCCCGCCCCCCAAAGGCTCTGGGGCCAACGTCCTGACTTTC	CASSSPPPKGSGANVLTF
NA	TRBV9	TRBJ1-1	many	TGTGCCAGCAGCGTAGATGAGGGACCCCACACTGAAGCTTTCTTT	CASSVDEGPHTEAFF
NA	TRBV25-1	TRBJ2-1	few	TGTGCCAGCAGTGAAGGGGGGCTCCGGGGCAATGAGCAGTTCTTC	CASSEGGLRGNEQFF
TRBD2	TRBV5-1	TRBJ2-5	few	TGTGCCAGCAGCTTTATTGGACTAGCGGGGGCCCAGGAGACCCAGTACTTC	CASSFIGLAGAQETQYF
TRBD1	TRBV29-1	TRBJ1-5	once	TGCAGCTTAGACAGGGACCAGCCCCAGCATTTT	CSLDRDQPQHF
TRBD2	TRBV12-3/TRBV12-4	TRBJ2-5	NA	TGTGCCAGCAGTTTGGGGGAGGGGACCCAGTACTTC	CASSLGEGTQYF
TRBD1	TRBV29-1	TRBJ2-5	NA	TGCAGCGTTGCAGGACAGGGGTTGGAGACCCAGTACTTC	CSVAGQGLETQYF
TRBD1	TRBV12-3/TRBV12-4	TRBJ1-4	once	TGTGCCAGCAGGGCGGGACAGGAAAAACTGTTTTTT	CASRAGQEKLFF